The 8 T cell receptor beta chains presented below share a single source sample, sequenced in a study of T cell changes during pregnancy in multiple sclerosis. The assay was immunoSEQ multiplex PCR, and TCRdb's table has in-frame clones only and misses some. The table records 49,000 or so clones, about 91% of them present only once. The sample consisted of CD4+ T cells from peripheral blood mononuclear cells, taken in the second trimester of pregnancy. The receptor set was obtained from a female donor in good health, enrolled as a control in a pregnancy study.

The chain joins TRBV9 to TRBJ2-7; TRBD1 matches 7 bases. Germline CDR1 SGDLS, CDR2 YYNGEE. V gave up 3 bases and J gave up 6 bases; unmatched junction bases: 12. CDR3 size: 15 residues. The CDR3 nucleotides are TGTGCCAGCAGCGAGGCCCCCACAGGGGTAGGCGAGCAGTACTTC. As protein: CASSEAPTGVGEQYF.

Here the CDR3 DNA reads TGTGCCAGCAGTTTACAGTCGAACACTGAAGCTTTCTTT. Protein sequence: CASSLQSNTEAFF. The chain uses TRBV27 and TRBJ1-1; no reliable D call. CDR3 length: 13 amino acids. Germline assignment: CDR1 MNHEY and CDR2 SMNVEV (reference sequence). V lost 2 bases to trimming and J lost 1 base, with 5 bases between them.

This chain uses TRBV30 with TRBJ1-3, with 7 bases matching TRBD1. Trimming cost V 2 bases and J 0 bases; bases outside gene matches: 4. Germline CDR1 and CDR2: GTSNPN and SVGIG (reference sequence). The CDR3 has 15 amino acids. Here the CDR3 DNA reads TGTGCCTGGAGTTCGGGACAGAGCTCTGGAAACACCATATATTTT. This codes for CAWSSGQSSGNTIYF. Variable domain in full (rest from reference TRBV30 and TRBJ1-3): SQTIHQWPATLVQPVGSPLSLECTVEGTSNPNLYWYRQAAGRGLQLLFYSVGIGQISSEVPQNLSASRPQDRQFILSSKKLLLSDSGFYLCAWSSGQSSGNTIYFGEGSWLTVV.

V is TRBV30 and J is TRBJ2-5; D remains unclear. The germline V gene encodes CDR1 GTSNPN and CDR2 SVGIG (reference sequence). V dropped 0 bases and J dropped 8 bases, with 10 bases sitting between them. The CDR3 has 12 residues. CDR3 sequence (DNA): TGTGCCTGGAGTGTACTTTCCCTCACCCAGTACTTC. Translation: CAWSVLSLTQYF.

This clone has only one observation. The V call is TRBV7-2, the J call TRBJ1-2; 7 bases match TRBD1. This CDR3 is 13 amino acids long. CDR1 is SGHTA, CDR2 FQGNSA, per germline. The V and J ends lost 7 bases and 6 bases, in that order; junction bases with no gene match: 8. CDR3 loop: CASNQGQVDGYTF. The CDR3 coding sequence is TGTGCCAGCAACCAAGGACAGGTGGATGGCTACACCTTC.

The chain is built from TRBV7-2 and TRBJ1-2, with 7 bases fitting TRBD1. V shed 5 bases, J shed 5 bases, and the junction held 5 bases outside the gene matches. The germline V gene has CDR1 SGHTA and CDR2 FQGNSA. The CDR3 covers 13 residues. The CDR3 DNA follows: TGTGCCAGCAGCGCCCGGGACAGTTATGGCTACACCTTC. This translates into CASSARDSYGYTF.

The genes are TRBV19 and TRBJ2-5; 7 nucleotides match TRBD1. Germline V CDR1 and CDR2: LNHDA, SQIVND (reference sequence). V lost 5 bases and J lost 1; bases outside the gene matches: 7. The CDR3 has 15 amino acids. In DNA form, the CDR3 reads TGTGCCAGTAGTGCCAGTAGGACAGGCCAAGAGACCCAGTACTTC. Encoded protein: CASSASRTGQETQYF.

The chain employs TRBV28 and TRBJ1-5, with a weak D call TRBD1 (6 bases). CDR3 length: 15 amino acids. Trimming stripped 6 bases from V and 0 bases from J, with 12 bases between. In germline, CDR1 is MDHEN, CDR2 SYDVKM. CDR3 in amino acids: CASSQDSYSNQPQHF. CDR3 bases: TGTGCCAGCAGCCAGGACAGTTATAGCAATCAGCCCCAGCATTTT.